Listed below are T cell receptor beta chains from one sample, sequenced in a study of control samples from healthy donors and cancer patients. Using immunoSEQ multiplex PCR, the repertoire was profiled, and TCRdb retains in-frame clones only, with some absent. The table has 100,000 or so clones, about nine tenths seen once. Sequencing input: blood. These receptors originate from a woman aged 25 to 39 in good health. Both conserved end residues are part of each CDR3. Each record gives: D gene, V gene, CDR3 length, J gene, CDR3 protein, CDR3 DNA. D genes are given only for firm matches.

>NA|TRBV11-3|13|TRBJ2-7
CASSPGTLDEQYF
TGTGCCAGCAGCCCAGGGACATTGGACGAGCAGTACTTC
>NA|TRBV19|13|TRBJ1-5
CASREYSNQPQHF
TGTGCCAGTAGGGAGTATAGCAATCAGCCCCAGCATTTT
>TRBD2|TRBV5-4|14|TRBJ2-3
CASRRLAETDTQYF
TGTGCCAGCAGACGACTAGCGGAAACAGATACGCAGTATTTT
>NA|TRBV27|16|TRBJ1-1
CASRGSSTLSNTEAFF
TGTGCCAGCAGGGGATCGTCAACACTTTCGAACACTGAAGCTTTCTTT
>NA|TRBV11-3|14|TRBJ1-4
CASTSRQGKKKLFF
TGTGCCAGCACAAGTCGGCAGGGGAAAAAAAAACTGTTTTTT
>NA|TRBV7-2|13|TRBJ2-5
CASSQLGRETQYF
TGTGCCAGCAGCCAACTGGGGCGGGAGACCCAGTACTTC
>NA|TRBV6-1|13|TRBJ2-2
CASSEYETGELFF
TGTGCCAGCAGTGAATACGAGACCGGGGAGCTGTTTTTT
>NA|TRBV4-1|15|TRBJ1-2
CASSRLQVGGYGYTF
TGCGCCAGCAGCCGCTTACAGGTTGGGGGCTATGGCTACACCTTC
>NA|TRBV7-2|15|TRBJ2-3
CASSLVGGSTDTQYF
TGTGCCAGCAGCTTAGTGGGGGGAAGCACAGATACGCAGTATTTT
>TRBD2|TRBV23-1|15|TRBJ2-3
CASSLTSGNTDTQYF
TGCGCCAGCAGTCTGACTAGCGGGAACACAGATACGCAGTATTTT
>TRBD1|TRBV5-4|15|TRBJ1-6
CASSPRTGSSSPLHF
TGTGCCAGCAGCCCCCGGACAGGGAGCAGTTCACCCCTCCACTTT
>TRBD1|TRBV25-1|15|TRBJ2-2
CASRDRQGRGGELFF
TGTGCCAGCAGAGATAGACAGGGTCGCGGCGGGGAGCTGTTTTTT
>NA|TRBV6-2/TRBV6-3|14|TRBJ1-5
CASSVQGGNQPQHF
TGTGCCAGCAGCGTACAGGGAGGAAATCAGCCCCAGCATTTT